Listed below are T cell receptor beta chains from one sample, sequenced in a study of blood T cell repertoires in COVID-19. Only in-frame clones appear in the TCRdb table, and some are missing; sequencing was by immunoSEQ multiplex PCR. This sample yields fewer than 200,000 clones, of which approximately 80% are seen a single time; around 3.4% belongs to the top ten. Material: peripheral blood. The receptors originated from an elderly woman with acute or convalescent COVID-19. The CDR3 runs from the conserved cysteine through the conserved F or W. A D gene is named only where the DNA matches it firmly. Clone size, where shown, is once, few, many, or a class for clones that have expanded.

clone size: NA
D gene: TRBD1
V gene: TRBV3-1/TRBV3-2
J gene: TRBJ1-1
CDR3 protein: CASSPGQAGMNTEAFF
CDR3 DNA: TGTGCCAGCAGCCCCGGACAGGCGGGTATGAACACTGAAGCTTTCTTT

clone size: once
D gene: TRBD1
V gene: TRBV6-5
J gene: TRBJ1-2
CDR3 protein: CASSKTGTDYGYTF
CDR3 DNA: TGTGCCAGCAGTAAGACAGGGACGGACTATGGCTACACCTTC

clone size: NA
D gene: TRBD2
V gene: TRBV11-2
J gene: TRBJ2-3
CDR3 protein: CASSSGLAQITDTQYF
CDR3 DNA: TGTGCCAGCAGCTCGGGACTAGCGCAAATCACAGATACGCAGTATTTT

clone size: once
D gene: TRBD2
V gene: TRBV29-1
J gene: TRBJ2-7
CDR3 protein: CSALGGLGGDYEQYF
CDR3 DNA: TGCAGCGCCCTAGGAGGGCTTGGGGGGGACTACGAGCAGTACTTC

clone size: NA
D gene: NA
V gene: TRBV4-2
J gene: TRBJ2-3
CDR3 protein: CASSPEVDTQYF
CDR3 DNA: TGTGCCAGCAGCCCCGAGGTGGATACGCAGTATTTT

clone size: NA
D gene: TRBD1
V gene: TRBV2
J gene: TRBJ1-5
CDR3 protein: CASMRDRDNLGGQPQHF
CDR3 DNA: TGTGCCAGCATGAGGGACAGGGACAATCTAGGGGGTCAGCCCCAGCATTTT

clone size: NA
D gene: TRBD1
V gene: TRBV5-1
J gene: TRBJ1-1
CDR3 protein: CASTRTGRNTEAFF
CDR3 DNA: TGCGCCAGCACCAGGACAGGGCGGAACACTGAAGCTTTCTTT

clone size: few
D gene: NA
V gene: TRBV25-1
J gene: TRBJ1-2
CDR3 protein: CASSEKEEWHGYTF
CDR3 DNA: TGTGCCAGCAGTGAAAAGGAGGAATGGCATGGCTACACCTTC

clone size: NA
D gene: NA
V gene: TRBV25-1
J gene: TRBJ2-1
CDR3 protein: CASSAGQHKPEQFF
CDR3 DNA: TGTGCCAGCAGTGCGGGACAACACAAGCCTGAGCAGTTCTTC

clone size: NA
D gene: TRBD1
V gene: TRBV7-9
J gene: TRBJ1-3
CDR3 protein: CASRSGTGRSGNTIYF
CDR3 DNA: TGTGCCAGCCGATCCGGGACAGGGCGCTCTGGAAACACCATATATTTT

clone size: NA
D gene: NA
V gene: TRBV11-2
J gene: TRBJ1-1
CDR3 protein: CASSFSRGYAAEAFF
CDR3 DNA: TGTGCCAGCAGCTTTTCCAGGGGATATGCCGCTGAAGCTTTCTTT

clone size: few
D gene: TRBD2
V gene: TRBV6-2/TRBV6-3
J gene: TRBJ2-1
CDR3 protein: CASSPGLFYNEQFF
CDR3 DNA: TGTGCCAGCAGTCCGGGACTATTCTACAATGAGCAGTTCTTC

clone size: NA
D gene: NA
V gene: TRBV5-1
J gene: TRBJ2-1
CDR3 protein: CASSSGTGGSLAGGPASYNEQFF
CDR3 DNA: TGCGCCAGCAGCTCAGGGACAGGGGGCTCCCTAGCGGGAGGCCCCGCTTCCTACAATGAGCAGTTCTTC

clone size: NA
D gene: TRBD1
V gene: TRBV18
J gene: TRBJ1-5
CDR3 protein: CASSPSTGGGNQPQHF
CDR3 DNA: TGTGCCAGCTCACCCTCGACAGGGGGGGGCAATCAGCCCCAGCATTTT

clone size: once
D gene: TRBD1
V gene: TRBV7-8
J gene: TRBJ2-2
CDR3 protein: CASSLGTGGGGTGELFF
CDR3 DNA: TGTGCCAGCAGCTTAGGAACAGGGGGCGGGGGCACCGGGGAGCTGTTTTTT

clone size: NA
D gene: NA
V gene: TRBV6-2/TRBV6-3
J gene: TRBJ1-1
CDR3 protein: CASSSSVVRTEAFF
CDR3 DNA: TGTGCCAGCAGTTCCAGCGTAGTACGCACTGAAGCTTTCTTT

clone size: NA
D gene: TRBD2
V gene: TRBV10-3
J gene: TRBJ2-3
CDR3 protein: CAIPGGEDTDTQYF
CDR3 DNA: TGTGCCATCCCTGGGGGGGAGGACACAGATACGCAGTATTTT

clone size: NA
D gene: NA
V gene: TRBV3-1/TRBV3-2
J gene: TRBJ1-3
CDR3 protein: CASSRGSAGWISVGNTIYF
CDR3 DNA: TGTGCCAGCAGCCGCGGGAGTGCAGGGTGGATCTCAGTTGGAAACACCATATATTTT

clone size: NA
D gene: TRBD2
V gene: TRBV28
J gene: TRBJ2-1
CDR3 protein: CASSLLTSGMGGRGYNEQFF
CDR3 DNA: TGTGCCAGCAGTTTACTGACTAGCGGGATGGGGGGAAGGGGATACAATGAGCAGTTCTTC

clone size: once
D gene: NA
V gene: TRBV19
J gene: TRBJ2-1
CDR3 protein: CASILYIQGENEQFF
CDR3 DNA: TGTGCCAGTATACTTTATATACAGGGAGAAAATGAGCAGTTCTTC

clone size: medium-sized
D gene: TRBD1
V gene: TRBV6-4
J gene: TRBJ2-7
CDR3 protein: CASSDSDRGEQYF
CDR3 DNA: TGTGCCAGCAGTGACTCGGACAGGGGCGAGCAGTACTTC

clone size: NA
D gene: NA
V gene: TRBV18
J gene: TRBJ1-5
CDR3 protein: CASSLESQPQHF
CDR3 DNA: TGTGCCAGCTCATTGGAGAGTCAGCCCCAGCATTTT

clone size: NA
D gene: NA
V gene: TRBV7-2
J gene: TRBJ1-3
CDR3 protein: CASSSAAGLGNTIYF
CDR3 DNA: TGTGCCAGCAGCTCAGCAGCGGGGTTGGGAAACACCATATATTTT

clone size: NA
D gene: TRBD1
V gene: TRBV7-2
J gene: TRBJ1-6
CDR3 protein: CASSLKGQGSNSPLHF
CDR3 DNA: TGTGCCAGCAGCTTAAAGGGACAGGGTTCTAATTCACCCCTCCACTTT

clone size: NA
D gene: NA
V gene: TRBV7-9
J gene: TRBJ1-1
CDR3 protein: CASSLLTDTEAFF
CDR3 DNA: TGTGCCAGCAGCTTATTGACAGACACTGAAGCTTTCTTT

clone size: NA
D gene: NA
V gene: TRBV5-4
J gene: TRBJ1-5
CDR3 protein: CASSFSQAGNNQPQHF
CDR3 DNA: TGTGCCAGCAGCTTTTCCCAGGCGGGAAACAATCAGCCCCAGCATTTT

clone size: NA
D gene: NA
V gene: TRBV7-8
J gene: TRBJ1-1
CDR3 protein: CASSREGSRTEAFF
CDR3 DNA: TGTGCCAGCAGCCGCGAGGGATCGAGGACTGAAGCTTTCTTT

clone size: few
D gene: NA
V gene: TRBV4-2
J gene: TRBJ1-2
CDR3 protein: CASSQVGLRTITPSGYTF
CDR3 DNA: TGTGCCAGCAGCCAAGTGGGACTTCGGACAATAACTCCTTCTGGCTACACCTTC

clone size: NA
D gene: NA
V gene: TRBV11-3
J gene: TRBJ1-2
CDR3 protein: CASSEGDNYGYTF
CDR3 DNA: TGTGCCAGCAGCGAGGGGGATAACTATGGCTACACCTTC

clone size: once
D gene: NA
V gene: TRBV6-4
J gene: TRBJ1-1
CDR3 protein: CASSAVSQNTEAFF
CDR3 DNA: TGTGCCAGCAGTGCCGTCAGTCAGAACACTGAAGCTTTCTTT

clone size: many
D gene: TRBD1
V gene: TRBV6-4
J gene: TRBJ1-2
CDR3 protein: CASSDQGDSGGYTF
CDR3 DNA: TGTGCCAGCAGTGACCAGGGGGACAGTGGTGGCTACACCTTC

clone size: NA
D gene: TRBD1
V gene: TRBV5-1
J gene: TRBJ1-2
CDR3 protein: CASSSEPGTGSRGYTF
CDR3 DNA: TGCGCCAGCAGCTCAGAGCCCGGGACAGGGTCTCGGGGCTACACCTTC

clone size: NA
D gene: NA
V gene: TRBV5-1
J gene: TRBJ2-7
CDR3 protein: CASSFAYEQYF
CDR3 DNA: TGCGCCAGCAGCTTCGCCTACGAGCAGTACTTC

clone size: NA
D gene: NA
V gene: TRBV19
J gene: TRBJ1-5
CDR3 protein: CASSRGGQNSNQPQHF
CDR3 DNA: TGTGCCAGTAGTAGGGGGGGGCAAAATAGCAATCAGCCCCAGCATTTT

clone size: NA
D gene: NA
V gene: TRBV6-5
J gene: TRBJ1-2
CDR3 protein: CASSPSGVYGYTF
CDR3 DNA: TGTGCCAGCAGCCCCTCGGGGGTCTATGGCTACACCTTC

clone size: NA
D gene: TRBD2
V gene: TRBV19
J gene: TRBJ2-7
CDR3 protein: CASRPAGGPTYEQYF
CDR3 DNA: TGTGCCAGTAGACCAGCGGGAGGGCCAACCTACGAGCAGTACTTC

clone size: few
D gene: NA
V gene: TRBV9
J gene: TRBJ2-5
CDR3 protein: CASSERGNRETQYF
CDR3 DNA: TGTGCCAGCAGCGAAAGGGGGAACCGAGAGACCCAGTACTTC

clone size: NA
D gene: TRBD1
V gene: TRBV6-5
J gene: TRBJ1-1
CDR3 protein: CASSPASDRGKAFF
CDR3 DNA: TGTGCCAGCAGTCCTGCCTCGGACAGGGGGAAGGCTTTCTTT

clone size: NA
D gene: NA
V gene: TRBV2
J gene: TRBJ1-4
CDR3 protein: CASNIRLDEKLFF
CDR3 DNA: TGTGCCAGCAATATAAGACTAGATGAAAAACTGTTTTTT

clone size: NA
D gene: NA
V gene: TRBV5-8
J gene: TRBJ1-1
CDR3 protein: CASRPGQFATEAFF
CDR3 DNA: TGTGCCAGCAGACCCGGACAGTTCGCCACTGAAGCTTTCTTT